The clone carrying this T cell receptor beta chain appeared many times. The CDR3 totals 14 residues. The ends were cut back, 5 bases at V and 4 bases at J, with 12 bases in the middle. Per germline, CDR1 SGHTA and CDR2 FQGNSA. As to time point: persistent/refractory GD, antithyroid drugs over 5 years with positive TRAb. Scientists built the TCR library using RNA that was extracted from PBMCs. The entry originates in a study of regulatory T cells in long-lasting Graves disease. For TCR beta, libraries came from iRepertoire HTBI primers and Arm-PCR of CDR3 regions. TCRdb analysed the multiplex PCR reads with MiXCR anew, one entry per CDR3 protein. The sample records around 340,000 distinct CDR3 sequences, roughly a fifth being singletons.

Sequences were derived from peripheral blood mononuclear cells (PBMCs), sampled when the disease was refractory, from a patient treated with antithyroid drugs. This receptor was obtained from a female donor with Graves disease. The genes are TRBV7-2 and TRBJ1-5; D is ambiguous. The CDR3 reads CASSLSPTNQPQHF. CDR3 in DNA: TGTGCCAGCAGCCTATCGCCAACGAATCAGCCCCAGCATTTT.